This TCR beta chain is from a study of response to subunit inactivated influenza vaccine. General study results and limits: Each seasonal flu vaccination may recruit only limited new T cells, authors suggested.

In this sample, this clonotype turned up a few times. Antigen specificity is unknown. The CDR3 runs to 16 residues. The germline CDR1 and CDR2 sequences are SGHTS and YDEGEE. The V gene lost 0 bases and the J gene lost 8 bases, with 15 bases spanning the gap. Each CDR3 protein gets one entry after TCRdb re-called the RT-PCR reads with MiXCR. This sample has about 480,000 distinct CDR3 sequences, with around 25% found just once. The sample here was CD4+ T cells sorted from PBMCs, taken around 5 days after vaccination. The chain links TRBV5-8 to TRBJ1-6; perhaps TRBD1 as D (6 bases). This TCR was sampled from a man in his forties or fifties who received an inactivated influenza vaccine. CDR3 region: CASSLARTVGYSPLHF. The CDR3 region has the DNA TGTGCCAGCAGCTTGGCCAGGACAGTAGGGTATTCACCCCTCCACTTT.